The rows below give T cell receptor beta chains drawn from one sample of a study of T cells in narcolepsy. Assay: immunoSEQ multiplex PCR; the TCRdb copy retains only in-frame clones and omits some. The table has about 25,000 clones, about 85% seen once; the top ten hold around 1.4%. The material sequenced was CD45RA- memory CD4+ T cells from PBMCs. All receptors come from a human donor with narcolepsy. The CDR3 runs from the conserved cysteine through the conserved F or W. Each record gives: CDR3 length, D gene, V gene, clone size, J gene, CDR3 DNA, CDR3 protein. The D gene is left open where the match is weak. Clone size is stated in some rows and not others, as once, few, many or a class when expanded.

len: 14; d_gene: NA; v_gene: TRBV10-3; abundance: NA; j_gene: TRBJ2-7; CDR3nt: TGTGCCATCAGTGTCGGCGGGTTCTCCTACGAGCAGTACTTC; CDR3aa: CAISVGGFSYEQYF
len: 16; d_gene: TRBD2; v_gene: TRBV7-2; abundance: NA; j_gene: TRBJ2-3; CDR3nt: TGTGCCAGCAGCTTAATGACTAGCGGGAGGGCCGGTACGCAGTATTTT; CDR3aa: CASSLMTSGRAGTQYF
len: 13; d_gene: TRBD1; v_gene: TRBV7-7; abundance: NA; j_gene: TRBJ2-1; CDR3nt: TGTGCCAGCAGCTTCGACAGGGCCACTGAGCAGTTCTTC; CDR3aa: CASSFDRATEQFF
len: 12; d_gene: NA; v_gene: TRBV6-1; abundance: NA; j_gene: TRBJ1-2; CDR3nt: TGTGCCAGCACCCCAGGCAGGGTTGGCTACACCTTC; CDR3aa: CASTPGRVGYTF
len: 15; d_gene: NA; v_gene: TRBV11-3; abundance: NA; j_gene: TRBJ2-7; CDR3nt: TGTGCCAGCAGCTTTACGGCGGTACCTTCCTACGAGCAGTACTTC; CDR3aa: CASSFTAVPSYEQYF
len: 14; d_gene: TRBD1; v_gene: TRBV6-5; abundance: NA; j_gene: TRBJ2-5; CDR3nt: TGTGCCAGCAAGGTACAGGGGGCGCGAGAGACCCAGTACTTC; CDR3aa: CASKVQGARETQYF
len: 13; d_gene: NA; v_gene: TRBV30; abundance: once; j_gene: TRBJ2-1; CDR3nt: TGTGCCTGGAGTGCCTTTGCTACGAATGAGCAGTTCTTC; CDR3aa: CAWSAFATNEQFF
len: 14; d_gene: TRBD1; v_gene: TRBV25-1; abundance: few; j_gene: TRBJ1-2; CDR3nt: TGTGCCAGCAGCAAGACAGGGATCGGCTATGGCTACACCTTC; CDR3aa: CASSKTGIGYGYTF
len: 12; d_gene: TRBD1; v_gene: TRBV19; abundance: NA; j_gene: TRBJ1-5; CDR3nt: TGTGCCAGTGGGGACAGGGCTCAGCCCCAGCATTTT; CDR3aa: CASGDRAQPQHF
len: 15; d_gene: TRBD1; v_gene: TRBV19; abundance: NA; j_gene: TRBJ1-5; CDR3nt: TGTGCCAGTAGAGTAGAAGACAGGGTCGGTCAGCCCCAGCATTTT; CDR3aa: CASRVEDRVGQPQHF
len: 15; d_gene: TRBD1; v_gene: TRBV2; abundance: once; j_gene: TRBJ2-2; CDR3nt: TGTGCCAGCAGAACCGGGACAGGGATCACCGGGGAGCTGTTTTTT; CDR3aa: CASRTGTGITGELFF
len: 16; d_gene: TRBD1; v_gene: TRBV30; abundance: NA; j_gene: TRBJ1-2; CDR3nt: TGTGCCTGGAGCGGACAGGGAAGCCAATCTAACTATGGCTACACCTTC; CDR3aa: CAWSGQGSQSNYGYTF
len: 18; d_gene: NA; v_gene: TRBV7-8; abundance: NA; j_gene: TRBJ2-6; CDR3nt: TGTGCCAGCAGCCTACCGGGACTTGACTTCTCTGGGGCCAACGTCCTGACTTTC; CDR3aa: CASSLPGLDFSGANVLTF
len: 19; d_gene: TRBD1; v_gene: TRBV11-2; abundance: NA; j_gene: TRBJ2-6; CDR3nt: TGTGCCAGCAGCTTAGATCGAGGGACAGGCCCTGGCGGGGCCAACGTCCTGACTTTC; CDR3aa: CASSLDRGTGPGGANVLTF
len: 12; d_gene: NA; v_gene: TRBV27; abundance: NA; j_gene: TRBJ1-2; CDR3nt: TGTGCCAGCAGTTTAATCGGGGGTGGCTACACCTTC; CDR3aa: CASSLIGGGYTF
len: 12; d_gene: TRBD1; v_gene: TRBV5-4; abundance: NA; j_gene: TRBJ1-1; CDR3nt: TGTGCCAGCAGCTTCGGACAGGGTGAAGCTTTCTTT; CDR3aa: CASSFGQGEAFF
len: 13; d_gene: TRBD2; v_gene: TRBV7-9; abundance: NA; j_gene: TRBJ2-7; CDR3nt: TGTGCCAGCAGCCTTAGCGGGGTATACGAGCAGTACTTC; CDR3aa: CASSLSGVYEQYF
len: 16; d_gene: TRBD2; v_gene: TRBV2; abundance: NA; j_gene: TRBJ2-1; CDR3nt: TGTGCCAGCAGTGCCAGCGGGAGGGCCTCCTACAATGAGCAGTTCTTC; CDR3aa: CASSASGRASYNEQFF
len: 14; d_gene: NA; v_gene: TRBV6-1; abundance: NA; j_gene: TRBJ1-5; CDR3nt: TGTGCCAGCAGTGAATCAGGGCTGGGTCAGCCCCAGCATTTT; CDR3aa: CASSESGLGQPQHF